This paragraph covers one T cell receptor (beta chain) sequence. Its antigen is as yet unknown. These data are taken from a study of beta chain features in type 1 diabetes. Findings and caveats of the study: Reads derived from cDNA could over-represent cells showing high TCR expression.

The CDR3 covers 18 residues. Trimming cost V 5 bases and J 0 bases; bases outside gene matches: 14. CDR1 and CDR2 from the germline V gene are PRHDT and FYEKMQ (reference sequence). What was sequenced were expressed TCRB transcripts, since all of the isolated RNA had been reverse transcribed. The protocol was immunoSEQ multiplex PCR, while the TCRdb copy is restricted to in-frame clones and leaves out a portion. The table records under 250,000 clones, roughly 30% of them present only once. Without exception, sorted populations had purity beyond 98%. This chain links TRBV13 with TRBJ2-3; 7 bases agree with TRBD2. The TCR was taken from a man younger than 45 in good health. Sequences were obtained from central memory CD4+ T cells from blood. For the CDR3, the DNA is TGTGCCAGCAGCCCCCCGTGGGGAGGGCTGCTAAGCACAGATACGCAGTATTTT. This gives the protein CASSPPWGGLLSTDTQYF.